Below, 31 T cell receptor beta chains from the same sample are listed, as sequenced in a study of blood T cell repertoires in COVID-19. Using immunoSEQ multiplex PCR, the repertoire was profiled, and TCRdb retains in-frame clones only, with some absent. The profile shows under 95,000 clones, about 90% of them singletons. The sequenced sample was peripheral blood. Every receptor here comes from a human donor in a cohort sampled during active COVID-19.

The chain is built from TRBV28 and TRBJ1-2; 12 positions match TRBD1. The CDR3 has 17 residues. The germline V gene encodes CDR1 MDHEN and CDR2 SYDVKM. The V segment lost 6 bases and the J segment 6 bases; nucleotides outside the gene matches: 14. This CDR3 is CASSEIGTGGASNGYTF. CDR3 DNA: TGTGCCAGCAGCGAGATCGGGACAGGGGGCGCGTCGAATGGCTACACCTTC.

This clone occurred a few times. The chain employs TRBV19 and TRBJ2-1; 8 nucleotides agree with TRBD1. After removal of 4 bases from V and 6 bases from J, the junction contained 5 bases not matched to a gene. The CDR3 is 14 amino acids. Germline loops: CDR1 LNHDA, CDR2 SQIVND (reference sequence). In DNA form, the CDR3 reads TGTGCCAGTAGTAATCGAGACAGGGGCAATGAGCAGTTCTTC. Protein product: CASSNRDRGNEQFF.

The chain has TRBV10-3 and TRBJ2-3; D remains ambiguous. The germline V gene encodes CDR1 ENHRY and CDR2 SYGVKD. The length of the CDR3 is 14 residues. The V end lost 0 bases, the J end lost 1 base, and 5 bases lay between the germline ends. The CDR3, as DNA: TGTGCCATCAGTGAGTCGGTAGGCACAGATACGCAGTATTTT. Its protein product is CAISESVGTDTQYF.

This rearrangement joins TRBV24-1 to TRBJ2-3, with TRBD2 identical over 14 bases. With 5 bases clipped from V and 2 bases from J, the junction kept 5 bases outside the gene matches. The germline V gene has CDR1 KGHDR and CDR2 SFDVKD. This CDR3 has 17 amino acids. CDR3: CATSGTSGRPDTDTQYF. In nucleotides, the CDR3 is TGTGCCACCAGTGGGACTAGCGGGAGGCCCGACACAGATACGCAGTATTTT.

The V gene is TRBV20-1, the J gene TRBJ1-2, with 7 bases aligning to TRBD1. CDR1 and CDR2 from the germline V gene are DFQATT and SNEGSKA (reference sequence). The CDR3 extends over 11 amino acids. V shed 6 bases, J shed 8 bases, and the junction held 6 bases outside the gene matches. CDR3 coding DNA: TGCAGTGCCACCACAGGGGACGGCTACACCTTC. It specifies CSATTGDGYTF.

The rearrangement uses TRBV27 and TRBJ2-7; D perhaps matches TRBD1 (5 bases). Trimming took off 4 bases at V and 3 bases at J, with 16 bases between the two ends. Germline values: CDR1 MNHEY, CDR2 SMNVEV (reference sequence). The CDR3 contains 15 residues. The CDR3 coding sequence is TGTGCCAGCAGTTCCCAGGGATCCTCCTACTACGAGCAGTACTTC. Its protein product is CASSSQGSSYYEQYF.

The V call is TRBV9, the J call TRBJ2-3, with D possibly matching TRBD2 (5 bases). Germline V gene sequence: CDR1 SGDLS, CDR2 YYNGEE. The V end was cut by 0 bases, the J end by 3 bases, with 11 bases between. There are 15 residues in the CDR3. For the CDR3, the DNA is TGTGCCAGCAGCGTAGTCCCCACTAGTACAGATACGCAGTATTTT. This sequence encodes CASSVVPTSTDTQYF. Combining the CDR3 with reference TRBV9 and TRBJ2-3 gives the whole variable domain DSGVTQTPKHLITATGQRVTLRCSPRSGDLSVYWYQQSLDQGLQFLIQYYNGEERAKGNILERFSAQQFPDLHSELNLSSLELGDSALYFCASSVVPTSTDTQYFGPGTRLTVL.

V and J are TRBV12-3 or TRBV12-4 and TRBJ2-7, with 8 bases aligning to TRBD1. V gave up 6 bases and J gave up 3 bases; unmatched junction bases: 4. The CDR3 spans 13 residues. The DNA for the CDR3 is TGTGCCAGCAGCAACACAGGGGGCTACGAGCAGTACTTC. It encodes CASSNTGGYEQYF.

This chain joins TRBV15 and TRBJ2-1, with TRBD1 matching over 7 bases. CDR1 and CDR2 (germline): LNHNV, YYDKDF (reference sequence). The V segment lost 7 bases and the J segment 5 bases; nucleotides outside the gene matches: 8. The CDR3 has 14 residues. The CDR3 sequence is CATNTGQENNEQFF. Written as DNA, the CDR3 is TGTGCCACCAATACCGGACAGGAGAACAATGAGCAGTTCTTC.

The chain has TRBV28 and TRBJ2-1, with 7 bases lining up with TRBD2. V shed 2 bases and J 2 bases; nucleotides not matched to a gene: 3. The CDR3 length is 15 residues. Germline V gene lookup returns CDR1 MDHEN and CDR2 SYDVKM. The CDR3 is CASSLAGRAYNEQFF. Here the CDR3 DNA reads TGTGCCAGCAGTTTAGCGGGGAGGGCCTACAATGAGCAGTTCTTC.

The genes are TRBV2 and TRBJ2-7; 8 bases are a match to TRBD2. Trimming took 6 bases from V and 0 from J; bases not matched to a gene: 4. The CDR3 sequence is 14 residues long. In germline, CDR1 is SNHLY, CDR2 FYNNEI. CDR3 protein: CASSGGLASYEQYF. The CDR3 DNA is TGTGCCAGCAGCGGCGGACTAGCCTCCTACGAGCAGTACTTC.

CDR3 sequence: CAISESGGQNTGELFF. DNA of the CDR3: TGTGCCATCAGTGAGTCCGGGGGTCAGAACACCGGGGAGCTGTTTTTT. The J gene is TRBJ2-2, the V gene TRBV10-3, with a tentative D call TRBD2 (6 bases). This CDR3 has 16 amino acids. V dropped 0 bases and J dropped 1 base, with 9 bases sitting between them. Per germline, CDR1 ENHRY and CDR2 SYGVKD.

CDR3 amino acids: CASRWTGGGSDAYNEQFF. The CDR3 DNA reads as TGTGCCAGTAGGTGGACCGGGGGGGGAAGTGATGCCTACAATGAGCAGTTCTTC. The chain links TRBV19 to TRBJ2-1; TRBD2 matches 8 bases. Germline-derived CDR1 and CDR2 are LNHDA and SQIVND (reference sequence). The CDR3 has 18 residues. V was pared by 6 bases and J by 2 bases, with 15 bases of the junction left unmatched.

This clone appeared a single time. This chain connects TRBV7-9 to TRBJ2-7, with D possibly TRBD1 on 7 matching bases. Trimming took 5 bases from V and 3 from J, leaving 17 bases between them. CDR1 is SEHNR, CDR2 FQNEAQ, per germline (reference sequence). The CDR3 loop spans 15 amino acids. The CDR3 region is CASSRQGGSNYEQYF. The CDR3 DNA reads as TGTGCCAGCAGCAGGCAGGGGGGTTCGAACTACGAGCAGTACTTC. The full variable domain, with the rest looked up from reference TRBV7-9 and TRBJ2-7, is DTGVSQNPRHKITKRGQNVTFRCDPISEHNRLYWYRQTLGQGPEFLTYFQNEAQLEKSRLLSDRFSAERPKGSFSTLEIQRTEQGDSAMYLCASSRQGGSNYEQYFGPGTRLTVT.

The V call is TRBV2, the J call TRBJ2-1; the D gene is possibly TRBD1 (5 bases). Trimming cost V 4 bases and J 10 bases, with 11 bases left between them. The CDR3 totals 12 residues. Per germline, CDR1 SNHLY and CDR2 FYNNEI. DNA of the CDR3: TGTGCCAGCAGTGCCAGACAGAGGGAGCAGTTCTTC. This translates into CASSARQREQFF.

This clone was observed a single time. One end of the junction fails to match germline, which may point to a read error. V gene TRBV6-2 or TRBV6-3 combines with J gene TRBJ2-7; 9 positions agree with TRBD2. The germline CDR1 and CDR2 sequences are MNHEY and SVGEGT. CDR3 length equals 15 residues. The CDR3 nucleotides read TGTGCCAGCAGTTACGGGGCTAGCGGGACTACCTACGTGCTGTTC. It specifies CASSYGASGTTYVLF.

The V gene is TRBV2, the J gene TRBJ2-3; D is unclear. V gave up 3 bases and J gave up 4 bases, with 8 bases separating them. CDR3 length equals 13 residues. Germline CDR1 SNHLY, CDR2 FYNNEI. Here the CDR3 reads CASSDVGPDTQYF. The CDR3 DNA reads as TGTGCCAGCAGTGATGTTGGCCCAGATACGCAGTATTTT.

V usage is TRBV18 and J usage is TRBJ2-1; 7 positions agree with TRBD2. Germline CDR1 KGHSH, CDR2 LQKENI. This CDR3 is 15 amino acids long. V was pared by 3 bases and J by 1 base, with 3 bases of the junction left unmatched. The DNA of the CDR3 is TGTGCCAGCTCACCGCTAGCGGCTTCCTACAATGAGCAGTTCTTC. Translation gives CASSPLAASYNEQFF. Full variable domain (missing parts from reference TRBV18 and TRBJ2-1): NAGVMQNPRHLVRRRGQEARLRCSPMKGHSHVYWYRQLPEEGLKFMVYLQKENIIDESGMPKERFSAEFPKEGPSILRIQQVVRGDSAAYFCASSPLAASYNEQFFGPGTRLTVL.

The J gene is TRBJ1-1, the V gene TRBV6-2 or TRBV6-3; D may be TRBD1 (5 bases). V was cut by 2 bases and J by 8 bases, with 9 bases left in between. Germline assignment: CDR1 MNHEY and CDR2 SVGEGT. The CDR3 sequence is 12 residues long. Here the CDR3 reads CASSYPQVEAFF. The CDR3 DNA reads TGTGCCAGCAGTTACCCACAGGTCGAAGCTTTCTTT.

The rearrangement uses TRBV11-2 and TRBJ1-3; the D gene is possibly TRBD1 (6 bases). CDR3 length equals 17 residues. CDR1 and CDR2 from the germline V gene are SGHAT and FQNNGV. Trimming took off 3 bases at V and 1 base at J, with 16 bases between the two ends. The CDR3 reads CASSFGQPRWSGNTIYF. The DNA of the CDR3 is TGTGCCAGCAGCTTTGGACAGCCACGGTGGTCTGGAAACACCATATATTTT.

In DNA, the CDR3 is TGTGCCAGCAGTCCTCAGGGGGCGGGCAATCAGCCCCAGCATTTT. As protein: CASSPQGAGNQPQHF. The chain joins TRBV2 to TRBJ1-5; 8 bases match TRBD1. This CDR3 comprises 15 residues. Germline V gives CDR1 SNHLY, CDR2 FYNNEI. V lost 5 bases to trimming and J lost 2 bases; unmatched junction nucleotides: 5.

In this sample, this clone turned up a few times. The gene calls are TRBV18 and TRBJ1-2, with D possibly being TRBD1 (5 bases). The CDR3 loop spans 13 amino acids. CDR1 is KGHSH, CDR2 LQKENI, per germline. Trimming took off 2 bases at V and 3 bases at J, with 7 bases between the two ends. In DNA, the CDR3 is TGTGCCAGCTCACCAGGCAGGGACTATGGCTACACCTTC. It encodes CASSPGRDYGYTF.

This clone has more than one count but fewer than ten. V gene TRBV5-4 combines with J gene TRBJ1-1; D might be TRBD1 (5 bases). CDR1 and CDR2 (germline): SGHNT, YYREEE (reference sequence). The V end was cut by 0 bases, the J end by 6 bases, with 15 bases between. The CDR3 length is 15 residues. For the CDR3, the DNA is TGTGCCAGCAGCTTGGCCGGGCGGGGCGGCGCTGAAGCTTTCTTT. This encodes CASSLAGRGGAEAFF.

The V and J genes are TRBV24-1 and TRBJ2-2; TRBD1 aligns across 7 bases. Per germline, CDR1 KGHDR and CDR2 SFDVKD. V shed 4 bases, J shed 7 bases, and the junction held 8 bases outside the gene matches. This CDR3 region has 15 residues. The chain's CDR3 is CATSDPGQRVGELFF. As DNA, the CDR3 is TGTGCCACCAGTGACCCGGGACAGAGAGTCGGGGAGCTGTTTTTT.

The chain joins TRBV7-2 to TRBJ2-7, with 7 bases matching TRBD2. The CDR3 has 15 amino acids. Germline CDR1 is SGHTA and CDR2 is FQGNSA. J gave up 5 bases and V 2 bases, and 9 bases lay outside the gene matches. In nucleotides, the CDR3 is TGTGCCAGCAGCTTAAGCCGGGAGGCGTTCCACGAGCAGTACTTC. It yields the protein CASSLSREAFHEQYF.

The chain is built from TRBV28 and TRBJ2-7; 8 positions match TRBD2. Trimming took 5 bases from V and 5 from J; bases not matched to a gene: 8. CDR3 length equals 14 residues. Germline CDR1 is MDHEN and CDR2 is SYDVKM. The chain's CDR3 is CASSTSGRFDEQYF. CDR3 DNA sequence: TGTGCCAGCAGTACAAGCGGGAGATTCGACGAGCAGTACTTC.

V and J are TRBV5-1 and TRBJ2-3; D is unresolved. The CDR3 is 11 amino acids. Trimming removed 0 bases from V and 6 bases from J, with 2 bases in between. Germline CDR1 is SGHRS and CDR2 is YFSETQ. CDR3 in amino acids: CASSLADTQYF. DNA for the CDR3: TGCGCCAGCAGCTTGGCGGATACGCAGTATTTT.

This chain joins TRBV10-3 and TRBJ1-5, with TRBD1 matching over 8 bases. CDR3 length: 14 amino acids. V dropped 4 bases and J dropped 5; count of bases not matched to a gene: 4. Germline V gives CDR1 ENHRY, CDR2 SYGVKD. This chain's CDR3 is CAISGSGGDQPQHF. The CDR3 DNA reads TGTGCCATCAGTGGGTCAGGGGGCGATCAGCCCCAGCATTTT.

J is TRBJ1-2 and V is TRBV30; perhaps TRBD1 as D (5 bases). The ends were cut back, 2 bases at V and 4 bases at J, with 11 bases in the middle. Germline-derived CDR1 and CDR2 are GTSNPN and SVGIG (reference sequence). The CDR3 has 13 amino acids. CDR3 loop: CAWSSNGGYGYTF. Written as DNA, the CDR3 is TGTGCCTGGAGTTCGAACGGGGGCTATGGCTACACCTTC.

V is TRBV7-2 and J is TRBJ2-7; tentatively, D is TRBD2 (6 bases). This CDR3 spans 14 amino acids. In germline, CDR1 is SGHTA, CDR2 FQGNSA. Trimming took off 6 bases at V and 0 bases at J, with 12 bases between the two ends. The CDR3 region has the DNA TGTGCCAGCAGGAGGGCGGGGAACTCCTACGAGCAGTACTTC. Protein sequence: CASRRAGNSYEQYF.

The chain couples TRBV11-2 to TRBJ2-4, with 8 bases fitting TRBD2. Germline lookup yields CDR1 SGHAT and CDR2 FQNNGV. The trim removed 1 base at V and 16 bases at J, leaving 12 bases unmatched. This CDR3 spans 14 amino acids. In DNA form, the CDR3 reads TGTGCCAGCAGCTTAGGCGGGAGGTTTTATCCGGTCTACTTC. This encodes CASSLGGRFYPVYF.